This is a list of T cell receptor beta chains from one sample in a study of blood T cell repertoires in COVID-19. Clones were read by immunoSEQ multiplex PCR, and TCRdb kept only the in-frame ones, dropping some. The repertoire holds around 260,000 clones, with around nine tenths as singletons. The specimen was peripheral blood. These receptors were taken from a man aged 40-49 years who had recovered from COVID-19. Both conserved end residues are part of each CDR3. The D gene is left open where the match is weak. The size entry is marked missing in some rows and otherwise reads once, few, many or a size class.

size	V	D	J	DNA	CDR3
-	TRBV5-1	TRBD2	TRBJ2-7	TGCGCCAGCAGCTTAAGCGGACTAGTGAGGTACGAGCAGTACTTC	CASSLSGLVRYEQYF
-	TRBV10-3	-	TRBJ1-2	TGTGCCATCAGTGAGCAGGAGCGGTATGGCTACACCTTC	CAISEQERYGYTF
-	TRBV5-1	TRBD2	TRBJ2-3	TGCGCCAGCAGCTTTAGGGCTAGCGGGTCAGATACGCAGTATTTT	CASSFRASGSDTQYF
few	TRBV4-1	-	TRBJ2-2	TGCGCCAGCAGCCAGGACGTCCAGGGTCCGGGCACCGGGGAGCTGTTTTTT	CASSQDVQGPGTGELFF
-	TRBV3-1/TRBV3-2	TRBD2	TRBJ2-3	TGTGCCAGCAGCCAAGAGGGCGGGAGAGGTGACGATACGCAGTATTTT	CASSQEGGRGDDTQYF
-	TRBV25-1	-	TRBJ2-7	TGTGCCAGCAGAGGGGACCCGGGCAGGGCCCACACGGGAGCGTACTTC	CASRGDPGRAHTGAYF
-	TRBV5-1	-	TRBJ2-3	TGCGCCAGCAGCGTAACTACAGATACGCAGTATTTT	CASSVTTDTQYF
-	TRBV2	-	TRBJ2-7	TGTGCCTCCAAAGTGAGCGGGTACGAGCAGTACTTC	CASKVSGYEQYF
once	TRBV7-5	-	TRBJ2-7	TGTGCCAGAAGCCGACCTAGCGCCCGCATCTCTGAAGAGCAGTACTTC	CARSRPSARISEEQYF
-	TRBV19	-	TRBJ2-5	TGTGCCAGTAGTATTAACCAAGAGACCCAGTACTTC	CASSINQETQYF
-	TRBV30	-	TRBJ1-2	TGTGCCTGCAGCAATACACGGGGAAACTATGGCTACACCTTC	CACSNTRGNYGYTF
-	TRBV9	TRBD2	TRBJ2-7	TGTGCCAGCAGCCCGCGCGGGACTAGCTACGAGCAGTACTTC	CASSPRGTSYEQYF
-	TRBV5-6	TRBD2	TRBJ2-1	TGTGCCAGCAGCTTCCGACCTAGCGGGAGGAGTGAGCAGTTCTTC	CASSFRPSGRSEQFF
-	TRBV7-9	-	TRBJ2-1	TGTGCCAGCAGGCCAGGGGGGTACAATGAGCAGTTCTTC	CASRPGGYNEQFF
-	TRBV5-1	-	TRBJ1-2	TGCGCCAGCAGCTCCGCGCAGGGTGGCCATGGCTACACCTTC	CASSSAQGGHGYTF
-	TRBV27	TRBD1	TRBJ1-2	TGTGCCAGCAGTTCCAGGGGGCAGGATGGCTACACCTTC	CASSSRGQDGYTF
-	TRBV11-2	TRBD1	TRBJ2-1	TGTGCCAGCAGCCCTTACTCGGACAGGTCCTACAATGAGCAGTTCTTC	CASSPYSDRSYNEQFF
-	TRBV5-4	TRBD1	TRBJ1-2	TGTGCCAGCAGGCACCGGGACAGGGAGGATGGCTACACCTTC	CASRHRDREDGYTF
-	TRBV27	TRBD1	TRBJ2-7	TGTGCCAGCATCCACTCCTTACAGGGGCCCTACGAGCAGTACTTC	CASIHSLQGPYEQYF
-	TRBV6-2/TRBV6-3	-	TRBJ1-1	TGTGCCAGCAGTCGTCCACCAGGGGCTGGAGTTGAAGCTTTCTTT	CASSRPPGAGVEAFF
few	TRBV9	-	TRBJ1-6	TGTGCCAGCAGCGCCTACGGCGGACAACTCTATAATTCACCCCTCCACTTT	CASSAYGGQLYNSPLHF
once	TRBV18	-	TRBJ2-5	TGTGCCAGCTCACCTGTCGGTTCGGAGACCCAGTACTTC	CASSPVGSETQYF
-	TRBV24-1	TRBD1	TRBJ2-3	TGTGCCACCAGTGATCCGGGACAGGGCACAGATACGCAGTATTTT	CATSDPGQGTDTQYF
-	TRBV7-9	-	TRBJ1-1	TGTGCCAGCAGCCCGTCGGGGGAAGCTTTCTTT	CASSPSGEAFF
few	TRBV9	TRBD1	TRBJ2-2	TGTGCCAGCAGCGTAGTACCCGGACAGGGGGCAGGCGGGGAGCTGTTTTTT	CASSVVPGQGAGGELFF
-	TRBV11-2	-	TRBJ2-3	TGTGCCAGCAGCTTGGTACTCGGGAAGGGAGATACGCAGTATTTT	CASSLVLGKGDTQYF
-	TRBV6-6	-	TRBJ2-1	TGTGCCAGCAGACCAAGACTCCGTTCGGTCGCGAATGAGCAGTTCTTC	CASRPRLRSVANEQFF
-	TRBV19	TRBD2	TRBJ2-3	TGTGCCAGTAGTCCCTTCCAAGGACTAGCGGGGGTTGGAGATACGCAGTATTTT	CASSPFQGLAGVGDTQYF
-	TRBV5-8	-	TRBJ1-2	TGTGCCAGCAGCAGGACGGCCGAAACAATAGGGGACTATGGCTACACCTTC	CASSRTAETIGDYGYTF
few	TRBV29-1	-	TRBJ1-1	TGCAGCGTTGTTGGTGGCGGGACTGAAGCTTTCTTT	CSVVGGGTEAFF
-	TRBV5-1	TRBD1	TRBJ1-2	TGCGCCAGCAGCTTGGTACAGGGGCATGGCTACACCTTC	CASSLVQGHGYTF
-	TRBV19	TRBD1	TRBJ2-1	TGTGCCAGTAGTCTAGGACAGGGGGCGAAGGAGCAGTTCTTC	CASSLGQGAKEQFF
-	TRBV6-6	-	TRBJ2-2	TGTGCCAGCAGGCCGACTAGTAACACCGGGGAGCTGTTTTTT	CASRPTSNTGELFF
few	TRBV13	-	TRBJ1-1	TGTGCCAGCTCCCTCCGGGGGAACACTGAAGCTTTCTTT	CASSLRGNTEAFF
once	TRBV21-1	-	TRBJ2-1	TGTGCCAGCAGCAATTTTAACAGCAGGGATGAGCAGTTCTTC	CASSNFNSRDEQFF
once	TRBV19	TRBD1	TRBJ1-3	TGTGCCAGTAGCTTCCCGGGACAGGGAAACACCATATATTTT	CASSFPGQGNTIYF
once	TRBV6-1	TRBD1	TRBJ1-4	TGTGCCAGCAGTGGTTCCACGGGGAGGACAGGAGAAAAACTGTTTTTT	CASSGSTGRTGEKLFF
once	TRBV7-9	-	TRBJ2-2	TGTGCCAGCGTCCCCCCACCGGGAGCGGAGAATGGCGGGGAGCTGTTTTTT	CASVPPPGAENGGELFF
-	TRBV2	TRBD1	TRBJ1-2	TGTGCCAGCAGTATCAGGGGGAATTATGGCTACACCTTC	CASSIRGNYGYTF
-	TRBV15	TRBD2	TRBJ2-1	TGTGCCACCAGCGCAACCACTAGCGGGATATACAATGAGCAGTTCTTC	CATSATTSGIYNEQFF
-	TRBV12-3/TRBV12-4	TRBD1	TRBJ1-2	TGTGCCAGCAGGGTTCAGGGGGGATATGGCTACACCTTC	CASRVQGGYGYTF
-	TRBV23-1	TRBD2	TRBJ2-1	TGCGCCAGCAGTCTGGGACTAGCGGGAGGAGATGAGCAGTTCTTC	CASSLGLAGGDEQFF
-	TRBV9	TRBD1	TRBJ2-7	TGTGCCAGCAGCGGGCCGGGACAGCAATACGAGCAGTACTTC	CASSGPGQQYEQYF
-	TRBV13	-	TRBJ1-1	TGTGCCAGCAGCTTAGCCCCACAAAGACGAAGGGGGATGACTGAAGCTTTCTTT	CASSLAPQRRRGMTEAFF
-	TRBV5-5	TRBD2	TRBJ2-1	TGTGCCAGCAGCTTGGTAGCGACTAGCGGGGGGGCAAAAGAGCAGTTCTTC	CASSLVATSGGAKEQFF
-	TRBV2	TRBD1	TRBJ2-7	TGTGCCAGCAGTGAGAAGGACAGGGGGAGCTCCTACGAGCAGTACTTC	CASSEKDRGSSYEQYF
-	TRBV7-3	-	TRBJ2-3	TGTGCCAGCAGCTTATCGCCCGGAGCAGATACGCAGTATTTT	CASSLSPGADTQYF
-	TRBV3-1/TRBV3-2	-	TRBJ2-5	TGTGCCAGCAGCCAAGTTCCAGGGAACGGGGAGACCCAGTACTTC	CASSQVPGNGETQYF
once	TRBV19	TRBD1	TRBJ1-5	TGTGCCACCGGACAGGGGGCTACTAGAGAACAGCCCCAGCATTTT	CATGQGATREQPQHF
-	TRBV18	-	TRBJ2-3	TGTGCCAGCTCGCCCGTTCAGATGGGCCGGACAGATACGCAGTATTTT	CASSPVQMGRTDTQYF